This T cell receptor (beta chain) was observed in a study of vaccination and CD4 T cells after COVID-19. In the study overall: Convalescent study patients returned SARS-CoV-2 positive nasal swab PCR results, with several mild cases and one severe.

Treatment denoted: approximately 9-day PBMC culture with coronavirus spike peptide pools or control peptides (ViraFEST assay). Once obtained from cultured CD4+ T cells, the DNA was sequenced using the Oncomine TCR Beta short-read assay. TCRdb passed the PCR reads through MiXCR, listing each CDR3 protein once. The sample holds about 19,000 distinct CDR3 sequences, approximately 38% seen once. In regard to this clonotype: Its antigen is currently unknown.

The sequenced sample consisted of cultured CD4+ T cells from blood. The receptor was derived from a human donor with COVID-19.

CDR3 coding DNA: TGTGCCAGCAGTGTGACAGGGACCTACGAGCAGTACTTC. Protein product: CASSVTGTYEQYF. The rearrangement links TRBV25-1 to TRBJ2-7; 7 bases line up with TRBD1. This CDR3 is 13 amino acids long. Germline loops: CDR1 MGHDK, CDR2 SYGVNS. V was clipped by 4 bases and J by 2 bases; unmatched bases: 2.